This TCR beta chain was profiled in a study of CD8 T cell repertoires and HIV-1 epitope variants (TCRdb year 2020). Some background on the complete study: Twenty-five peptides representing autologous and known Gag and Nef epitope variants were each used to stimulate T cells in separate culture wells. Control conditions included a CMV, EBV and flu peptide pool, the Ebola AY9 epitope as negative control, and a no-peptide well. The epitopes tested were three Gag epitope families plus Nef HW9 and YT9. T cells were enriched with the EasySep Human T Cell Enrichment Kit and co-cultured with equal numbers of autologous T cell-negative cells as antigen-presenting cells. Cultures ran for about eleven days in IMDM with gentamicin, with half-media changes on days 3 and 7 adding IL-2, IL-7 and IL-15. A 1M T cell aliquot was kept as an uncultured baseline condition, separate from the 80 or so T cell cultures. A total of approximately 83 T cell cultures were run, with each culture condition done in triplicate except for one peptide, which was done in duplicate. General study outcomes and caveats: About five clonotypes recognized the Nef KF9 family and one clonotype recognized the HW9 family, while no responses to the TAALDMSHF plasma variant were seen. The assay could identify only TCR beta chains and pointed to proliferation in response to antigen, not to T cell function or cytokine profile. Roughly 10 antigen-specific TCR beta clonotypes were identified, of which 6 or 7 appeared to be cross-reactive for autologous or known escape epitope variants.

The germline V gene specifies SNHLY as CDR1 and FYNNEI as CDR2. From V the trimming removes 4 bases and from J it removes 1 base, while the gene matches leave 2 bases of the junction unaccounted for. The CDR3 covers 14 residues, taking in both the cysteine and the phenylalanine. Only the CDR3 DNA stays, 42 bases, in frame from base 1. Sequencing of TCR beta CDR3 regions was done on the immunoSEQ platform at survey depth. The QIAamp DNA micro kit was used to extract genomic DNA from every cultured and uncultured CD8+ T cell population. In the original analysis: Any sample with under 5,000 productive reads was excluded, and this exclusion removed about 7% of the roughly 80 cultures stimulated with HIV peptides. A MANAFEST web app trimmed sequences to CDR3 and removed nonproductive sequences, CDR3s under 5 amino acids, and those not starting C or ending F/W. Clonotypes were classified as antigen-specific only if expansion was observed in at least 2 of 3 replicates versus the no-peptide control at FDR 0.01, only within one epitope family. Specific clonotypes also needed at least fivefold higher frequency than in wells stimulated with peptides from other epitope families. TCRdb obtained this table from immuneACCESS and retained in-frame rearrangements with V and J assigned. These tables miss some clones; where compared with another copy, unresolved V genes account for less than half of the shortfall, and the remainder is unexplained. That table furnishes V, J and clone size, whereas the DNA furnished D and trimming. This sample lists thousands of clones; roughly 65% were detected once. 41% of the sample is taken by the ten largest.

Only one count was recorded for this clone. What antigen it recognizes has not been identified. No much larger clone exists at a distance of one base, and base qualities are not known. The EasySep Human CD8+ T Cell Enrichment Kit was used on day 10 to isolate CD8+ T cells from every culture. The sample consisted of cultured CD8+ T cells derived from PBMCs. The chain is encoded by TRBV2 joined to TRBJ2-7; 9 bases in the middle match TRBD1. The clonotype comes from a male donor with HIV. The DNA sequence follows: TGTGCCAGCAGTGGGACAGGGGATTCCTACGAGCAGTACTTC. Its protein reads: CASSGTGDSYEQYF.